Listed below are T cell receptor beta chains from one sample, sequenced in a study of cytomegalovirus exposure and HLA in healthy donors. TCRdb keeps only in-frame clones here, not all; method: immunoSEQ multiplex PCR. This sample has about 150,000 clones, with approximately 81% found just once. The sequenced sample was PBMCs. These receptors all come from a man over 45 in good health and CMV-seropositive. CDR3s include the opening cysteine and the closing phenylalanine or tryptophan. The D gene is left open where the match is weak. The size of a clone is reported for some rows only, either as once, few or many, or as a class for expanded clones.

TRBD1 | TRBJ1-3 | 16 | TRBV5-5 | - | TGTGCCAGCAGCATGGGACAGGGGGAATTTGGAAACACCATATATTTT | CASSMGQGEFGNTIYF
- | TRBJ2-1 | 15 | TRBV5-1 | - | TGCGCCAGCAGCTCTCCGGTACCCCCGTACAATGAGCAGTTCTTC | CASSSPVPPYNEQFF
TRBD2 | TRBJ2-1 | 17 | TRBV28 | few | TGTGCCAGCAGTATCCCCCGAGCGGGGTACTCCTACAATGAGCAGTTCTTC | CASSIPRAGYSYNEQFF
- | TRBJ1-2 | 13 | TRBV5-6 | - | TGTGCCAGCAGCCCTCAGAATAACTATGGCTACACCTTC | CASSPQNNYGYTF
- | TRBJ2-1 | 15 | TRBV30 | few | TGTGCCTGGAGTTCGGGAGACGGGTCCTACAATGAGCAGTTCTTC | CAWSSGDGSYNEQFF
TRBD2 | TRBJ2-1 | 14 | TRBV11-1 | - | TGTGCCAGCAGCCGCTCGCCGGGGGGCAATGAGCAGTTCTTC | CASSRSPGGNEQFF
- | TRBJ2-3 | 13 | TRBV29-1 | - | TGCAGCGTTGAAGGGACTAGCACAGATACGCAGTATTTT | CSVEGTSTDTQYF
TRBD1 | TRBJ1-2 | 15 | TRBV29-1 | - | TGCAGCGTTTCGGCCGGACAGGTCGGGGTCTATGGCTACACCTTC | CSVSAGQVGVYGYTF
TRBD1 | TRBJ2-4 | 15 | TRBV28 | few | TGTGCCAGCAGCCCCGACAGGGTAGCCAAAAACATTCAGTACTTC | CASSPDRVAKNIQYF
TRBD1 | TRBJ2-7 | 15 | TRBV5-4 | - | TGTGCCAGCAGCTCCACAGGGGGCTTAGGTTACGAGCAGTACTTC | CASSSTGGLGYEQYF
TRBD2 | TRBJ2-2 | 15 | TRBV7-3 | - | TGTGCCAGCAGCCCCCCGGGGGGAAGGACCGGGGAGCTGTTTTTT | CASSPPGGRTGELFF
- | TRBJ1-2 | 13 | TRBV5-4 | - | TGTGCCAGCAGCTTGGACCCCAACGGGGACTACACCTTC | CASSLDPNGDYTF
TRBD1 | TRBJ1-2 | 14 | TRBV18 | - | TGTGCCAGCTCACCTCGGGACAGGGTCTATGGCTACACCTTC | CASSPRDRVYGYTF
- | TRBJ1-4 | 14 | TRBV7-9 | - | TGTGCCAGCAACCCTATGAGATCTAATGAAAAACTGTTTTTT | CASNPMRSNEKLFF
- | TRBJ1-1 | 16 | TRBV28 | - | TGTGCCAGCAGCCAGTTTTTGGGGACGACAGGAGTGAAGGTTTTCTTT | CASSQFLGTTGVKVFF
- | TRBJ1-5 | 19 | TRBV7-7 | - | TGTGCTAGCAGCAACCCGAGGGGGGCCCTAGGGAGGGGCAATCAGCCCCAGCATTTT | CASSNPRGALGRGNQPQHF
- | TRBJ1-1 | 15 | TRBV6-5 | - | TGTGCCAGCAGCCGAGGGGGGGGGCGGAGGACTGAAGCTTTCTTT | CASSRGGGRRTEAFF
- | TRBJ1-6 | 12 | TRBV27 | - | TGTGCCAGCAGTTTATCGGGGGGATCACTCCACTTT | CASSLSGGSLHF
TRBD1 | TRBJ2-1 | 15 | TRBV18 | - | TGTGCCAGCTCACCAAACAGGGGATCCTACAATGAGCAGTTCTTC | CASSPNRGSYNEQFF
- | TRBJ1-2 | 15 | TRBV30 | - | TGTGCCTGGAGCCAGCCTCCGGAGCAGGGGTATGGCTACACCTTC | CAWSQPPEQGYGYTF
TRBD2 | TRBJ2-3 | 15 | TRBV7-2 | - | TGTGCCAGCAGCTTAACTAGCGGGGGGTGGGATACGCAGTATTTT | CASSLTSGGWDTQYF
TRBD2 | TRBJ2-2 | 15 | TRBV28 | - | TGTGCCACAAACAGGGGACTAGCGGCAACCGGGGAGCTGTTTTTT | CATNRGLAATGELFF
TRBD1 | TRBJ1-3 | 16 | TRBV9 | - | TGTGCCAGCAGCCCGGGGACAGGCCACTCCCTAAACACCATATATTTT | CASSPGTGHSLNTIYF
- | TRBJ1-6 | 14 | TRBV28 | few | TGTGCCAGCAGTTTATGGACAGGTGACTCACCCCTCCACTTT | CASSLWTGDSPLHF
- | TRBJ2-7 | 14 | TRBV6-1 | - | TGTGCCAGCAAAGAAGGCCCCGACCGCGGGGAGCAGTACTTC | CASKEGPDRGEQYF
- | TRBJ2-7 | 15 | TRBV5-1 | - | TGCGCCAGCAGCAGAAACAGGGCCCTATCCTACGAGCAGTACTTC | CASSRNRALSYEQYF
TRBD1 | TRBJ2-1 | 15 | TRBV14 | few | TGTGCCAGCAGGAATTCAGGGGGATTCTACAATGAGCAGTTCTTC | CASRNSGGFYNEQFF
- | TRBJ2-3 | 13 | TRBV9 | - | TGTGCCAGCAGCCCCCTAGGGGCAGATACGCAGTATTTT | CASSPLGADTQYF
TRBD1 | TRBJ2-7 | 13 | TRBV28 | - | TGTGCCAGCAGGGACAGGGCGACCTACGAGCAGTACTTC | CASRDRATYEQYF
TRBD2 | TRBJ2-3 | 15 | TRBV7-2 | - | TGTGCCAGCAGCCAGACTAGCGGTAGCACAGATACGCAGTATTTT | CASSQTSGSTDTQYF